These 4 T cell receptor beta chains were all obtained from the same sample, sequenced in a study of cytomegalovirus exposure and HLA in healthy donors. TCRdb keeps only in-frame clones here, not all; method: immunoSEQ multiplex PCR. The repertoire has some 79,000 clones, around 94% of them found once; the top ten carry 2.5% to 3.5%. Sequencing was performed on PBMCs. The source is a woman under 30 in good health and CMV-seropositive.

This sequence joins TRBV4-2 and TRBJ1-2; weak D call: TRBD1 (6 bases). Looked up from germline, CDR1 is LGHNA and CDR2 is YNFKEQ. The length of the CDR3 is 16 residues. Deletions cut 0 bases from V and 0 bases from J, with 11 bases between. The CDR3 DNA reads TGTGCCAGCAGCCAAGATCCCAGGGGAGCTAACTATGGCTACACCTTC. It codes for CASSQDPRGANYGYTF.

This chain joins TRBV6-6 and TRBJ1-2; TRBD1 agrees at 11 bases. CDR3 size: 16 residues. The germline V gene has CDR1 MNHNY and CDR2 SVGAGI (reference sequence). The V gene end was trimmed by 5 bases and the J gene end by 2 bases; junction bases not matched to a gene: 7. CDR3 sequence: CASSRTGQGVNYGYTF. The CDR3 coding sequence is TGTGCCAGCAGTCGCACGGGACAGGGGGTCAACTATGGCTACACCTTC.

J is TRBJ2-2 and V is TRBV2, with D unclear. V lost 2 bases, J lost 6 bases, and 13 bases lay in between. Germline V gene data show CDR1 as SNHLY and CDR2 as FYNNEI. The CDR3 has 15 residues. The CDR3 DNA follows: TGTGCCAGCAGTGAATGGCTAGTCGGCGCCGGGGAGCTGTTTTTT. Residues: CASSEWLVGAGELFF.

The rearrangement uses TRBV2 and TRBJ2-3, with 13 bases fitting TRBD2. The CDR3 spans 15 residues. CDR1 and CDR2 from the germline V gene are SNHLY and FYNNEI. The J segment lost 4 bases and the V segment lost 6 bases, leaving 4 bases of the junction unmatched. CDR3 in amino acids: CASRRTSGGSDTQYF. CDR3 in DNA: TGTGCCAGCAGAAGGACTAGCGGGGGCTCAGATACGCAGTATTTT.